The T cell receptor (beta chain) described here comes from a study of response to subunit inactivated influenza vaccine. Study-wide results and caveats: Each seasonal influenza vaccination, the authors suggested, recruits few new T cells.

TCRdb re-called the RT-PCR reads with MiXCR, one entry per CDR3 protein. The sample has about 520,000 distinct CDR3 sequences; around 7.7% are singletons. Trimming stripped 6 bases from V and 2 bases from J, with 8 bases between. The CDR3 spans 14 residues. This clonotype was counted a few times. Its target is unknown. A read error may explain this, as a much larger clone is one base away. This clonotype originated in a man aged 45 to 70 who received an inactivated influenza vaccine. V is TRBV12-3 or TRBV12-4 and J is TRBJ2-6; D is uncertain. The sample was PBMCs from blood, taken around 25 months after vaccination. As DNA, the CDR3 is TGTGCCAGCAGCCAAGGGACTGGGGCCAACGTCCTGACTTTC. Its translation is CASSQGTGANVLTF.